The 17 T cell receptor beta chains below all came from one sample that was sequenced in a study of vaccination and CD4 T cells after COVID-19. Their specific antigens are unknown. Described time point: late sampling 161 to 241 days after vaccination in three convalescent patients. Treatment here: approximately 10-day PBMC culture with coronavirus spike peptide pools or control peptides (ViraFEST assay). At the Johns Hopkins FTIC core, DNA taken from cultured CD4+ T cells was sequenced by way of the Oncomine TCR Beta short-read assay. TCRdb fed the PCR reads into MiXCR, producing one record per CDR3 protein. The sample has roughly 28,000 distinct CDR3 sequences, less than 45% seen once; the top ten hold around 5.1%. Sequenced here: CD4+ T cells from blood, cultured in vitro, sampled about 7 months after SARS-CoV-2 vaccination. These receptor sequences come from a human donor who had recovered from COVID-19.

CDR3: CASTDGVDTGELFF. CDR3 sequence (DNA): TGTGCCAGCACGGACGGGGTGGACACCGGGGAGCTGTTTTTT. This rearrangement joins TRBV6-1 to TRBJ2-2, with D tentatively TRBD2 (5 bases). Germline V CDR1 and CDR2: MNHNS, SASEGT. This CDR3 contains 14 residues. V lost 7 bases to trimming and J lost 3 bases, with 12 bases between them.

This clonotype was counted a few times. The genes are TRBV6-1 and TRBJ1-1; the D gene is possibly TRBD1 (5 bases). Germline CDR1 reads MNHNS; CDR2 reads SASEGT. The ends were cut back, 6 bases at V and 0 bases at J, with 8 bases in the middle. This CDR3 contains 13 residues. The DNA of the CDR3 is TGTGCCAGCAGGGAGACAGTGAACACTGAAGCTTTCTTT. It translates to CASRETVNTEAFF.

This sequence joins TRBV25-1 and TRBJ2-1; a possible D gene is TRBD2 (6 bases). The V gene's germline CDR1 is MGHDK and CDR2 SYGVNS. This CDR3 contains 15 residues. V lost 2 bases to trimming and J lost 2 bases, with 10 bases between them. CDR3 residues: CASSEGSGAYNEQFF. The DNA for the CDR3 is TGTGCCAGCAGTGAAGGTAGCGGAGCCTACAATGAGCAGTTCTTC.

This clonotype was counted only a few times. The V and J genes are TRBV28 and TRBJ1-1; maybe TRBD1 (5 bases). CDR3 length equals 14 residues. V gave up 5 bases and J gave up 2 bases, with 12 bases separating them. Germline CDR1 and CDR2: MDHEN and SYDVKM. The DNA for the CDR3 is TGTGCCAGCAGTGGTGCAGGGACCAACACTGAAGCTTTCTTT. It is translated as CASSGAGTNTEAFF.

The CDR3, as DNA: TGTGCCAGCAGCTCCCCAACCCTTGACAGGTACTCCTACGAGCAGTACTTC. The encoded protein is CASSSPTLDRYSYEQYF. The chain uses TRBV7-9 and TRBJ2-7; possible D gene TRBD1, 6 bases. This CDR3 region has 17 residues. V lost 4 bases to trimming and J lost 0 bases, with 19 bases between them. CDR1 SEHNR and CDR2 FQNEAQ come from the germline V gene (reference sequence).

This chain connects TRBV28 to TRBJ2-5, with D perhaps TRBD2 (5 bases). Deletions cut 3 bases from V and 5 bases from J, with 16 bases between. Germline CDR1 is MDHEN and CDR2 is SYDVKM. The CDR3 contains 15 residues. CDR3 loop: CASSLPGSLRETQYF. For the CDR3, the DNA is TGTGCCAGCAGTTTGCCGGGAAGTCTTAGGGAGACCCAGTACTTC.

This clonotype was observed a few times. The V and J genes are TRBV6-4 and TRBJ2-3; TRBD2 matches at 11 bases. CDR1 and CDR2 from the germline V gene are MRHNA and SNTAGT. The CDR3 spans 15 residues. V lost 0 bases to trimming and J lost 4 bases; unmatched junction nucleotides: 0. For the CDR3, the DNA is TGTGCCAGCAGTGACTCACTAGCGGGAGCAGATACGCAGTATTTT. It is translated as CASSDSLAGADTQYF.

The chain links TRBV20-1 to TRBJ2-1; tentatively, D is TRBD2 (6 bases). The CDR3 consists of 16 residues. Germline V gene lookup returns CDR1 DFQATT and CDR2 SNEGSKA (reference sequence). With 0 bases removed from V and 7 bases from J, the gap between germline ends came to 19 bases. The DNA of the CDR3 is TGCAGTGCTAGAGATCCAGGACCTAGTGGGAGGAATGAGCAGTTCTTC. As protein: CSARDPGPSGRNEQFF.

This clonotype was recorded a few times. CDR3: CSASGVGHEQFF. DNA for the CDR3: TGCAGTGCTAGCGGGGTGGGGCATGAGCAGTTCTTC. The chain couples TRBV20-1 to TRBJ2-1; D may be TRBD1 or TRBD2 (5 bases each). The CDR3 totals 12 residues. The germline V and J ends were trimmed by 3 bases and 8 bases, with 11 bases remaining between them. Germline V CDR1 and CDR2: DFQATT, SNEGSKA (reference sequence).

This clonotype occurred a few times. This chain connects TRBV20-1 to TRBJ2-1; 10 positions match TRBD2. Germline CDR1 reads DFQATT; CDR2 reads SNEGSKA (reference sequence). CDR3 length: 16 residues. Losses at the gene ends were 5 bases for V and 7 bases for J; bases not matched to a gene: 14. As DNA, the CDR3 is TGCAGTGCTCCAGGCCCCAGGGCTAGCGGGAGAAATGAGCAGTTCTTC. Encoded protein: CSAPGPRASGRNEQFF.

This clonotype came up a few times. V and J are TRBV27 and TRBJ2-3, with 9 bases matching TRBD2. CDR1 and CDR2 from the germline V gene are MNHEY and SMNVEV (reference sequence). The J segment lost 2 bases and the V segment lost 6 bases, leaving 12 bases of the junction unmatched. The CDR3 extends over 17 amino acids. In nucleotides, the CDR3 is TGTGCCAGCAGCCTTAAGGCTAGCGGGACCTACACAGATACGCAGTATTTT. As protein: CASSLKASGTYTDTQYF.

J is TRBJ2-1 and V is TRBV5-1, with 11 bases lining up with TRBD1. The junction had 5 bases not matched to a gene; V was cut back by 4 bases and J by 8 bases. Per the germline V gene, CDR1 is SGHRS and CDR2 is YFSETQ. The CDR3 runs 14 residues. CDR3 DNA sequence: TGCGCCAGCAGCACGAGGACAGGGGGCGATGAGCAGTTCTTC. Translation gives CASSTRTGGDEQFF.

This sequence joins TRBV18 and TRBJ2-7; a possible D gene is TRBD2 (5 bases). The CDR3 consists of 14 residues. Germline V gene data show CDR1 as KGHSH and CDR2 as LQKENI. V was cut by 4 bases and J by 3 bases, with 13 bases left in between. The CDR3 protein is CASSHRDGNYEQYF. In nucleotides, the CDR3 is TGTGCCAGCTCACACCGAGACGGGAACTACGAGCAGTACTTC.

The V gene is TRBV20-1, the J gene TRBJ2-7; D possibly corresponds to TRBD1 (6 bases). The CDR3 contains 13 residues. Germline V lookup: CDR1 DFQATT, CDR2 SNEGSKA (reference sequence). V lost 2 bases and J lost 2, with 10 bases in between. The CDR3 DNA reads as TGCAGTGCTAGAAGCCAGGGGACCTACGAGCAGTACTTC. This encodes CSARSQGTYEQYF.

This clonotype was counted a single time. V gene TRBV21-1 combines with J gene TRBJ2-7. TRBV21-1 counts as a pseudogene. The CDR3 runs 10 residues. Written as DNA, the CDR3 is TGTGCCAGCAACCTCCTCGGGCAGTACTTC. This codes for CASNLLGQYF.

The CDR3 region is CASSIGQGSSPLHF. In nucleotides, the CDR3 is TGTGCCAGCAGTATCGGACAGGGAAGTTCACCCCTCCACTTT. This sequence joins TRBV7-9 and TRBJ1-6, with TRBD1 matching 8 bases. The J segment lost 9 bases and the V segment lost 6 bases, leaving 7 bases of the junction unmatched. CDR1 and CDR2 from the germline V gene are SEHNR and FQNEAQ (reference sequence). The CDR3 is 14 amino acids.

This sequence joins TRBV27 and TRBJ1-1; 9 bases align to TRBD1. Unmatched junction bases numbered 20, after V lost 8 bases and J lost 1 base. The CDR3 totals 19 residues. CDR1 is MNHEY and CDR2 is SMNVEV in the germline V gene (reference sequence). This chain's CDR3 is CASSPNKLWDRAENTEAFF. The CDR3 bases are TGTGCCAGCTCCCCAAATAAACTGTGGGACAGGGCGGAGAACACTGAAGCTTTCTTT.